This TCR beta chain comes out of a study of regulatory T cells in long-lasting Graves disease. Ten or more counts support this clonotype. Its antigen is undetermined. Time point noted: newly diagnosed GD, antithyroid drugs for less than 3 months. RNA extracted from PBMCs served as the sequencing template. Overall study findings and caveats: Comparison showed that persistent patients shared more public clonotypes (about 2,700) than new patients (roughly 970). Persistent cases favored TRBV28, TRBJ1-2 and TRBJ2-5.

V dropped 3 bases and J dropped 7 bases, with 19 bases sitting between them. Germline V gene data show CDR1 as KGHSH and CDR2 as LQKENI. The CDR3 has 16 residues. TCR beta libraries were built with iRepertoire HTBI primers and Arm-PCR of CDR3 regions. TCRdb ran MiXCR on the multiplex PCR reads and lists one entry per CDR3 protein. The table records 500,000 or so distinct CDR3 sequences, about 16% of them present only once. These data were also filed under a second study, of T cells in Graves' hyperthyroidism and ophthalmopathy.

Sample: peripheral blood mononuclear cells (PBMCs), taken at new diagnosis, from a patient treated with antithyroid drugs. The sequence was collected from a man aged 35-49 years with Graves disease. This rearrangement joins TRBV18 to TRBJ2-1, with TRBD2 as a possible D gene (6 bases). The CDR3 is CASSPLTAPAGNEQFF. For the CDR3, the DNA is TGTGCCAGCTCACCCTTGACAGCCCCCGCGGGAAATGAGCAGTTCTTC. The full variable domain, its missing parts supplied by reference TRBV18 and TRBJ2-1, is NAGVMQNPRHLVRRRGQEARLRCSPMKGHSHVYWYRQLPEEGLKFMVYLQKENIIDESGMPKERFSAEFPKEGPSILRIQQVVRGDSAAYFCASSPLTAPAGNEQFFGPGTRLTVL.